A single sample gave rise to the 3 T cell receptor beta chains below, sequenced in a study of radiotherapy plus CTLA-4 blockade in lung cancer. Some clones are missing from TCRdb's copy, which holds only in-frame ones; the method was immunoSEQ multiplex PCR. The top ten hold about 9% of the sample, which has about 60,000 clones, around 74% seen once. The sample consisted of peripheral blood, taken from a patient treated with radiotherapy plus ipilimumab. These receptors were taken from a human donor with non-small cell lung cancer whose response to radiotherapy plus ipilimumab could not be evaluated.

The chain is built from TRBV7-9 and TRBJ2-7; D is perhaps TRBD1 (6 bases). CDR3 length equals 13 residues. Between the trimmed V and J ends, which lost 5 bases and 2 bases, there was a span of 10 bases. CDR1 is SEHNR and CDR2 is FQNEAQ in the germline V gene (reference sequence). CDR3 sequence reads: CASSPGQPYEQYF. CDR3 DNA: TGTGCCAGCAGCCCCGGACAGCCCTACGAGCAGTACTTC.

V usage is TRBV5-1 and J usage is TRBJ2-7; 8 bases match TRBD1. The germline V gene has CDR1 SGHRS and CDR2 YFSETQ. The CDR3 totals 15 residues. Trimming at V came to 4 bases and at J to 4 bases, leaving 10 bases not matched to a gene. The CDR3 coding sequence is TGCGCCAGCAGCATAACCAGGGGGCTAAATTACGAGCAGTACTTC. It translates to CASSITRGLNYEQYF.

The gene calls are TRBV6-1 and TRBJ2-7, with 8 nucleotides matching TRBD1. Germline values: CDR1 MNHNS, CDR2 SASEGT. The CDR3 extends over 15 amino acids. V lost 6 bases and J lost 3; bases outside the gene matches: 10. As DNA, the CDR3 is TGTGCCAGCAGCTTTGACCACAGGGGGGTCTACGAGCAGTACTTC. Translated, it gives CASSFDHRGVYEQYF.